Listed below are T cell receptor beta chains from one sample, sequenced in a study of neurological immune-mediated disorders. A single record per CDR3 protein comes from TCRdb applying MiXCR to the 5' RACE reads. The sample carries tens of thousands of distinct CDR3 sequences, roughly 21% recorded once. Sequenced sample: PBMCs. Receptors originate from a man in his sixties with HTLV-1-associated myelopathy (HAM/TSP). CDR3s include the opening cysteine and the closing phenylalanine or tryptophan. A D gene is named only where the DNA matches it firmly. The size entry is marked missing in some rows and otherwise reads once, few, many or a size class.

CDR3aa	CDR3nt	v_gene	j_gene	abundance	d_gene
CASSFGGLAYEQYF	TGCGCCAGCAGCTTTGGAGGACTAGCTTACGAGCAGTACTTC	TRBV5-1	TRBJ2-7	NA	TRBD2
CASSRSPHSNEKLFF	TGTGCCAGCAGCCGTTCACCGCACAGCAATGAAAAACTGTTTTTT	TRBV7-2	TRBJ1-4	many	NA
CAWSVTNTGELFF	TGTGCCTGGAGTGTCACGAACACCGGGGAGCTGTTTTTT	TRBV30	TRBJ2-2	many	NA
CASPLTTRGAFF	TGTGCCAGCCCCCTCACAACCCGGGGAGCGTTTTTT	TRBV28	TRBJ2-2	NA	NA
CASSQERQGLGELFF	TGTGCCAGCAGCCAAGAAAGGCAGGGCCTCGGGGAGCTGTTTTTT	TRBV3-1	TRBJ2-2	many	NA
CSASLAGRARDTQYF	TGCAGTGCTAGCCTAGCGGGTAGGGCCCGCGATACGCAGTATTTT	TRBV20-1	TRBJ2-3	many	TRBD2
CASSVFSGSNTGELFF	TGTGCCAGCAGCGTATTTAGCGGGAGCAACACCGGGGAGCTGTTTTTT	TRBV9	TRBJ2-2	many	TRBD2
CSARRPRDRVGNEQFF	TGCAGTGCTAGAAGGCCCCGGGACAGGGTTGGCAATGAGCAGTTCTTC	TRBV20-1	TRBJ2-1	many	TRBD1
CASSLWPGDSGANVLTF	TGTGCCAGCAGCTTATGGCCGGGAGACTCTGGGGCCAACGTCCTGACTTTC	TRBV5-6	TRBJ2-6	NA	NA
CASSLTQDSYEQYF	TGTGCCAGCTCACTAACACAGGACTCCTACGAGCAGTACTTC	TRBV18	TRBJ2-7	NA	NA
CASSELQGRNSPLHF	TGTGCCAGCAGTGAACTACAGGGCCGTAATTCACCCCTCCACTTT	TRBV6-1	TRBJ1-6	many	NA
CASSPPIGTIQYF	TGTGCCAGCAGCCCCCCCATCGGTACCATTCAGTACTTC	TRBV12-3/TRBV12-4	TRBJ2-4	many	NA
CASSLTGTNTGELFF	TGCGCCAGCAGCCTGACAGGGACCAACACCGGGGAGCTGTTTTTT	TRBV5-1	TRBJ2-2	NA	TRBD1
CASRREGNTEAFF	TGTGCCAGCAGGAGGGAGGGAAACACTGAAGCTTTCTTT	TRBV6-1	TRBJ1-1	many	NA
CATSDRVLDYHTGELFF	TGTGCCACCAGTGACAGGGTACTAGACTACCATACCGGGGAGCTGTTTTTT	TRBV24-1	TRBJ2-2	many	NA
CASSSDPTGDFSSGYTF	TGCGCCAGCAGCTCGGACCCGACGGGGGACTTTTCCTCTGGCTACACCTTC	TRBV5-1	TRBJ1-2	many	NA
CATSGRQGFTSGANVLTF	TGTGCCACCAGCGGACGACAGGGTTTCACCTCTGGGGCCAACGTCCTGACTTTC	TRBV15	TRBJ2-6	many	TRBD1
CASSLEGSSGYNEQFF	TGTGCCAGCAGCTTAGAGGGGTCTAGCGGCTACAATGAGCAGTTCTTC	TRBV11-2	TRBJ2-1	NA	TRBD2
CASSPGSTTYNEQFF	TGTGCCAGCAGTCCTGGCTCAACAACTTACAATGAGCAGTTCTTC	TRBV25-1	TRBJ2-1	many	NA
CASSLAVLRSSGYEQYF	TGTGCCAGCAGCTTAGCGGTTCTCAGGTCTAGCGGCTACGAGCAGTACTTC	TRBV7-8	TRBJ2-7	many	TRBD2
CASSTGGLPQFF	TGTGCCAGCAGCACCGGCGGACTCCCGCAGTTCTTC	TRBV6-5	TRBJ2-1	many	NA
CASGLVLPSSGNNNEQFF	TGTGCTAGTGGTTTGGTACTCCCATCTAGCGGAAATAACAATGAGCAGTTCTTC	TRBV12-5	TRBJ2-1	many	TRBD2
CASSWTGTGVNYEQYF	TGCGCCAGCAGCTGGACCGGGACAGGGGTAAACTACGAGCAGTACTTC	TRBV5-1	TRBJ2-7	few	TRBD1
CASSFGQTYYGYTF	TGTGCCAGCAGTTTTGGACAGACCTACTATGGCTACACCTTC	TRBV12-3/TRBV12-4	TRBJ1-2	few	NA
CSARGQSGFYEQYF	TGCAGTGCTAGAGGTCAATCGGGGTTCTACGAGCAGTACTTC	TRBV20-1	TRBJ2-7	many	NA
CASRPDGGSYNEQFF	TGTGCCAGCAGGCCCGACGGGGGCTCCTACAATGAGCAGTTCTTC	TRBV6-5	TRBJ2-1	many	NA
CSARPSSYEQYF	TGCAGTGCTAGACCCAGCTCCTACGAGCAGTACTTC	TRBV20-1	TRBJ2-7	many	NA
CSVVGAMAGNEQFF	TGCAGCGTTGTAGGGGCCATGGCGGGGAATGAGCAGTTCTTC	TRBV29-1	TRBJ2-1	NA	NA
CSAKLAASTDTQYF	TGCAGTGCTAAACTAGCGGCTAGCACAGATACGCAGTATTTT	TRBV20-1	TRBJ2-3	many	TRBD2
CAISEIYRGDNEKLFF	TGTGCCATCAGTGAGATCTACAGGGGGGATAATGAAAAACTGTTTTTT	TRBV10-3	TRBJ1-4	few	TRBD1
CSARGGAGADTQYF	TGCAGTGCTAGAGGAGGGGCAGGGGCAGATACGCAGTATTTT	TRBV20-1	TRBJ2-3	many	NA
CASSLGGDDPLGTQYF	TGTGCCAGCAGCTTAGGGGGCGACGACCCTCTGGGGACCCAGTACTTC	TRBV7-2	TRBJ2-5	NA	NA
CASGRQLYNSPLHF	TGTGCCAGCGGCAGGCAGCTCTATAATTCACCCCTCCACTTT	TRBV28	TRBJ1-6	many	NA
CSARAPTGGNTEAFF	TGCAGTGCTAGGGCACCTACAGGAGGGAACACTGAAGCTTTCTTT	TRBV20-1	TRBJ1-1	many	NA
CASSLEAREKLFF	TGCGCCAGCAGCTTGGAGGCGCGGGAAAAACTGTTTTTT	TRBV5-1	TRBJ1-4	medium-sized	NA
CASSQAPTGTDTQYF	TGTGCCAGCAGCCAAGCTCCGACGGGCACAGATACGCAGTATTTT	TRBV3-1	TRBJ2-3	many	NA
CASAQGGSSYNEQIF	TGTGCCAGCGCACAGGGGGGCAGCTCCTACAATGAGCAGATCTTC	TRBV2	TRBJ2-1	NA	TRBD1
CSALAGTPYNEQFF	TGCAGTGCTCTTGCCGGGACCCCCTACAATGAGCAGTTCTTC	TRBV20-1	TRBJ2-1	NA	NA
CASSYGLAVNNEQFF	TGTGCCAGCAGCTACGGACTAGCGGTCAACAATGAGCAGTTCTTC	TRBV5-6	TRBJ2-1	many	TRBD2
CASSGGRGPGNEQFF	TGTGCCAGTAGCGGGGGGAGGGGACCAGGCAATGAGCAGTTCTTC	TRBV19	TRBJ2-1	few	TRBD2
CSAEDRTASYEQYF	TGCAGTGCAGAGGACCGGACGGCGTCCTACGAGCAGTACTTC	TRBV20-1	TRBJ2-7	many	NA
CASSLRTSYNEQFF	TGTGCCAGCAGCTTAAGGACATCCTACAATGAGCAGTTCTTC	TRBV7-9	TRBJ2-1	many	NA
CASRLGLEETQYF	TGCGCCAGCAGACTGGGGCTGGAAGAGACCCAGTACTTC	TRBV5-1	TRBJ2-5	many	NA
CASSLSGSNTGELFF	TGTGCCAGCAGCCTTAGCGGTTCGAACACCGGGGAGCTGTTTTTT	TRBV7-8	TRBJ2-2	many	NA